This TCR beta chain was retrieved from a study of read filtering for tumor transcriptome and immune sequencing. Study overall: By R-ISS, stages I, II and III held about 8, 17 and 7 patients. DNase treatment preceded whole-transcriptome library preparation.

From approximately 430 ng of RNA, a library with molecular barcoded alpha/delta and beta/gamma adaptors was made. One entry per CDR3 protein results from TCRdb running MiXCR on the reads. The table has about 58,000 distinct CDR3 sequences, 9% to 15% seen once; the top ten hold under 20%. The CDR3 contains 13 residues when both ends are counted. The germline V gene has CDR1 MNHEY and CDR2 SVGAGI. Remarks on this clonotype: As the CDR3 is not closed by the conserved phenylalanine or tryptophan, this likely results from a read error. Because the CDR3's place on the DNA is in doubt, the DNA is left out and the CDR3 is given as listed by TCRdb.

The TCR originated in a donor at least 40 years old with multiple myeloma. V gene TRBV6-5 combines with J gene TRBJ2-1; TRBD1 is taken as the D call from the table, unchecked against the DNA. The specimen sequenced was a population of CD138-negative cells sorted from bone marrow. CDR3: CASSSDRVSLSPC.